Presented here are 30 T cell receptor beta chains from one specimen sequenced in a study of cytomegalovirus exposure and HLA in healthy donors. Primers included in the PCR were 60 Vbeta and 13 Jbeta primers. Method: immunoSEQ multiplex PCR; TCRdb's copy keeps in-frame clones and lacks some. The listing contains 170,000 or so clones. The source material was PBMCs. The receptor source for this set is a man aged 25 to 40 in good health and CMV-seronegative.

This chain links TRBV10-2 with TRBJ2-7; 9 positions match TRBD2. The CDR3 runs 15 residues. The V gene's germline CDR1 is WSHSY and CDR2 SAAADI. The V gene end was trimmed by 7 bases and the J gene end by 6 bases; junction bases not matched to a gene: 13. CDR3 coding DNA: TGCGCCAGCAAACGTCGCCCTAGCGGGATATCCGAGCAGTACTTC. Translation gives CASKRRPSGISEQYF.

V usage is TRBV29-1 and J usage is TRBJ2-7; D perhaps matches TRBD1 (5 bases). There are 13 residues in the CDR3. Germline CDR1 SQVTM, CDR2 ANQGSEA. V was pared by 3 bases and J by 1 base, with 10 bases between. This CDR3 is CSVDTGRSYEQYF. CDR3 bases: TGCAGCGTTGATACAGGCAGATCCTACGAGCAGTACTTC.

V and J are TRBV6-5 and TRBJ1-1; D might be TRBD1 (5 bases). This CDR3 spans 13 amino acids. Trimming stripped 6 bases from V and 2 bases from J, with 10 bases between. Germline CDR1 MNHEY, CDR2 SVGAGI. The CDR3 nucleotides read TGTGCCAGCAGGTCGGGGGGAAACACTGAAGCTTTCTTT. Translated, it gives CASRSGGNTEAFF.

The gene calls are TRBV5-1 and TRBJ2-5, with TRBD1 matching 10 bases. Germline assignment: CDR1 SGHRS and CDR2 YFSETQ. V lost 2 bases, J lost 5 bases, and 6 bases stayed unmatched. This CDR3 comprises 15 residues. CDR3 bases: TGCGCCAGCAGCTTAGCGACAGGGGGCGGGGAGACCCAGTACTTC. Protein: CASSLATGGGETQYF.

V and J are TRBV4-3 and TRBJ2-7; 10 positions match TRBD1. J lost 3 bases, V lost 1 base, and 6 bases had no gene match. CDR1 and CDR2 (germline): LGHNA, YSLEER. This CDR3 contains 16 residues. The CDR3 reads CASSQAQGQGNYEQYF. The CDR3 DNA follows: TGCGCCAGCAGCCAAGCCCAGGGACAGGGGAACTACGAGCAGTACTTC.

This chain connects TRBV5-5 to TRBJ2-7, with TRBD1 as a possible D gene (6 bases). Looked up from germline, CDR1 is SGHKS and CDR2 is YYEKEE (reference sequence). V was cut by 1 base and J by 3 bases, with 17 bases left in between. CDR3 length: 16 amino acids. CDR3 protein: CASSLKSTGQGYEQYF. The CDR3 DNA reads as TGTGCCAGCAGCTTGAAGTCCACAGGGCAGGGCTACGAGCAGTACTTC.

V is TRBV6-5 and J is TRBJ2-1, with D unclear. The CDR3 contains 15 residues. CDR1 and CDR2 (germline): MNHEY, SVGAGI. The V gene lost 4 bases and the J gene lost 6 bases, with 16 bases spanning the gap. The CDR3 loop reads CASSSVPSASNEQFF. The CDR3 nucleotides are TGTGCCAGCAGTTCCGTCCCCTCTGCCAGCAATGAGCAGTTCTTC.

The genes are TRBV9 and TRBJ2-7; 10 bases agree with TRBD2. The germline gives CDR1 SGDLS, CDR2 YYNGEE. V shed 0 bases, J shed 5 bases, and the junction held 5 bases outside the gene matches. This CDR3 is built from 15 residues. The CDR3 bases are TGTGCCAGCAGCGTAGGAGCGGGAGGGCATCACGAGCAGTACTTC. Its translation is CASSVGAGGHHEQYF.

This sequence joins TRBV7-9 and TRBJ2-7; maybe TRBD2 (6 bases). Germline-derived CDR1 and CDR2 are SEHNR and FQNEAQ (reference sequence). The CDR3 covers 15 residues. V lost 4 bases and J lost 6, with 19 bases in between. CDR3 protein: CASSYPELATGEQYF. CDR3 bases: TGTGCCAGCAGCTACCCGGAGCTAGCGACTGGCGAGCAGTACTTC.

J is TRBJ1-1 and V is TRBV11-3; D remains unclear. The V and J ends lost 2 bases and 0 bases respectively, with 7 bases between them. The CDR3 covers 14 residues. The germline CDR1 and CDR2 sequences are SGHNT and YENEEA. This CDR3 reads CASSLRGMNTEAFF. In nucleotides, the CDR3 is TGTGCCAGCAGCTTAAGAGGAATGAACACTGAAGCTTTCTTT.

The chain carries TRBV7-3 and TRBJ2-1, with 11 bases aligning to TRBD2. CDR1 is SGHTA and CDR2 is FQGTGA in the germline V gene. This CDR3 contains 16 residues. V trimming: 4 bases; J trimming: 6 bases; junction bases outside the gene matches: 8. The CDR3 DNA reads TGTGCCAGCAGCTCACTAGCGGGAGACCGAGCCAATGAGCAGTTCTTC. Its translation: CASSSLAGDRANEQFF.

This chain connects TRBV11-2 to TRBJ2-7; the match to TRBD2 covers 10 bases. J lost 0 bases, V lost 8 bases, and 7 bases had no gene match. The CDR3 has 15 amino acids. CDR1 is SGHAT and CDR2 is FQNNGV in the germline V gene. The CDR3 DNA follows: TGTGCCAGCCGACCTGGACTAGCGGCCTCCTACGAGCAGTACTTC. This translates into CASRPGLAASYEQYF.

The chain has TRBV7-2 and TRBJ2-7, with 8 bases that match TRBD2. Germline V gene data show CDR1 as SGHTA and CDR2 as FQGNSA. The CDR3 spans 14 residues. V shed 5 bases, J shed 5 bases, and the junction held 8 bases outside the gene matches. The CDR3 reads CASSRTSGPDEQYF. CDR3 nucleotides: TGTGCCAGCAGCCGAACTAGCGGCCCTGACGAGCAGTACTTC.

As regards this clone: Within the sample, other DNA sequences also encode this same CDR3. The V call is TRBV28, the J call TRBJ2-1; a weak D match, TRBD2 (5 bases). V lost 3 bases and J 4 bases, leaving 13 bases between the germline ends. Germline assignment: CDR1 MDHEN and CDR2 SYDVKM. The length of the CDR3 is 15 residues. The CDR3 sequence: CASSFVPGLYNEQFF. In DNA form, the CDR3 reads TGTGCCAGCAGTTTCGTTCCGGGATTATACAATGAGCAGTTCTTC. Full variable domain (rest looked up from reference TRBV28 and TRBJ2-1): DVKVTQSSRYLVKRTGEKVFLECVQDMDHENMFWYRQDPGLGLRLIYFSYDVKMKEKGDIPEGYSVSREKKERFSLILESASTNQTSMYLCASSFVPGLYNEQFFGPGTRLTVL.

The V and J genes are TRBV6-6 and TRBJ2-2, with TRBD2 identical over 11 bases. This CDR3 region has 16 residues. Germline-derived CDR1 and CDR2 are MNHNY and SVGAGI (reference sequence). J was trimmed by 6 bases and V by 5 bases; bases with no gene match: 8. CDR3 sequence (DNA): TGTGCCAGCAGTCCCTTTGGACTAGCGGGCGCCGGGGAGCTGTTTTTT. Amino acid sequence: CASSPFGLAGAGELFF.

The chain links TRBV29-1 to TRBJ2-1, with 7 bases identical to TRBD2. CDR3 length: 14 amino acids. V trimming: 4 bases; J trimming: 4 bases; junction bases outside the gene matches: 7. Germline CDR1 SQVTM, CDR2 ANQGSEA. The CDR3 DNA is TGCAGCGTTGGCCGGGACTACCTTTACAATGAGCAGTTCTTC. Protein: CSVGRDYLYNEQFF.

The rearrangement uses TRBV19 and TRBJ1-5; TRBD1 might be the D (6 bases). The CDR3 has 14 amino acids. CDR1 and CDR2 from the germline V gene are LNHDA and SQIVND (reference sequence). V lost 8 bases and J lost 2, with 13 bases in between. CDR3 DNA: TGTGCCAGTCATCTCGGGACACGCAATCAGCCCCAGCATTTT. Residues: CASHLGTRNQPQHF.

The genes are TRBV13 and TRBJ2-5; possibly TRBD1 for D (6 bases). Between the trimmed V and J ends, which lost 6 bases and 1 base, there was a span of 21 bases. CDR3 length equals 17 residues. Germline loops: CDR1 PRHDT, CDR2 FYEKMQ (reference sequence). CDR3 in amino acids: CASRKNFDRTFQETQYF. CDR3 DNA sequence: TGTGCCAGCAGGAAAAATTTTGACAGGACCTTCCAAGAGACCCAGTACTTC. The whole variable domain, filled in from reference TRBV13 and TRBJ2-5, reads AAGVIQSPRHLIKEKRETATLKCYPIPRHDTVYWYQQGPGQDPQFLISFYEKMQSDKGSIPDRFSAQQFSDYHSELNMSSLELGDSALYFCASRKNFDRTFQETQYFGPGTRLLVL.

The chain recombines TRBV28 with TRBJ1-1, with a possible D match to TRBD1 (6 bases). This CDR3 has 13 residues. Germline loops: CDR1 MDHEN, CDR2 SYDVKM. V lost 4 bases and J lost 1, with 7 bases in between. In DNA form, the CDR3 reads TGTGCCAGCAGTTCCAGGGGGAACACTGAAGCTTTCTTT. This translates into CASSSRGNTEAFF.

The chain uses TRBV10-2 and TRBJ1-1, with 7 bases identical to TRBD1. The germline CDR1 and CDR2 sequences are WSHSY and SAAADI. V trimming: 0 bases; J trimming: 3 bases; junction bases outside the gene matches: 7. This CDR3 contains 16 residues. The CDR3 DNA reads TGCGCCAGCAGTGAGTCAAGGGGGCTCATGGACACTGAAGCTTTCTTT. This sequence encodes CASSESRGLMDTEAFF.

The rearrangement uses TRBV6-6 and TRBJ2-3; possibly TRBD2 for D (5 bases). The CDR3 runs to 15 residues. CDR1 MNHNY and CDR2 SVGAGI come from the germline V gene (reference sequence). Trimming shortened V by 4 bases and J by 2 bases, and 13 bases separated the two germline ends. CDR3 protein: CASSSHMEATDTQYF. CDR3 in DNA: TGTGCCAGCAGTTCCCACATGGAGGCCACAGATACGCAGTATTTT.

V gene TRBV10-3 combines with J gene TRBJ1-2; D is uncertain. The CDR3 totals 15 residues. V lost 2 bases and J 0 bases, leaving 10 bases between the germline ends. CDR1 is ENHRY and CDR2 is SYGVKD in the germline V gene. The CDR3 DNA is TGTGCCATCAGTGAGGAGGGCCTACCTAACTATGGCTACACCTTC. Its protein is CAISEEGLPNYGYTF.

The chain links TRBV7-9 to TRBJ1-1, with D possibly being TRBD1 (6 bases). The CDR3 is 18 residues long. From germline, CDR1 is SEHNR and CDR2 FQNEAQ (reference sequence). Trimming stripped 0 bases from V and 0 bases from J, with 17 bases between. The CDR3 sequence is CASSLAEGQINVNTEAFF. CDR3 nucleotides: TGTGCCAGCAGCTTAGCGGAAGGACAGATAAACGTGAACACTGAAGCTTTCTTT.

V gene TRBV9 combines with J gene TRBJ2-1; 7 bases line up with TRBD1. Trimming removed 4 bases from V and 9 bases from J; junction bases left unmatched: 7. Per germline, CDR1 SGDLS and CDR2 YYNGEE. The CDR3 sequence is 13 residues long. CDR3 coding DNA: TGTGCCAGCAGCCCCCCCCCAGGGGGTGAGCAGTTCTTC. Translation: CASSPPPGGEQFF.

The V and J genes are TRBV11-1 and TRBJ2-5; D may be TRBD1 (5 bases). Gene TRBJ2-7 matches the end of the DNA better, so the J call may be wrong. This CDR3 is 14 amino acids long. Per the germline V gene, CDR1 is SGHAT and CDR2 is FQDESV (reference sequence). CDR3 coding DNA: TGTGCCAGCAGCTTAGTCGCCAGGGTCTACGAGCAGTACTTC. Translation: CASSLVARVYEQYF.

This chain joins TRBV7-9 and TRBJ2-1; unclear D gene. Looked up from germline, CDR1 is SEHNR and CDR2 is FQNEAQ (reference sequence). V was clipped by 1 base and J by 8 bases, with 12 bases between them. The CDR3 runs 14 residues. The CDR3 sequence: CASSLVTGEHEQFF. CDR3 DNA sequence: TGTGCCAGCAGCTTAGTGACCGGAGAACATGAGCAGTTCTTC.

V and J are TRBV7-2 and TRBJ2-4, with 7 nucleotides matching TRBD1. The V segment lost 4 bases and the J segment 4 bases; nucleotides outside the gene matches: 4. Germline V CDR1 and CDR2: SGHTA, FQGNSA. The CDR3 spans 14 residues. The CDR3 protein is CASSSTGAKNIQYF. The DNA for the CDR3 is TGTGCCAGCAGCTCCACAGGGGCGAAAAACATTCAGTACTTC.

The chain joins TRBV10-1 to TRBJ2-1; 7 bases are shared with TRBD2. The CDR3 extends over 14 amino acids. The germline gives CDR1 WNHNN, CDR2 SYGVQD (reference sequence). Trimming took 6 bases from V and 7 from J; bases not matched to a gene: 9. In DNA form, the CDR3 reads TGCGCCAGCAGGAGCGGGGCCGACGGGAATGAGCAGTTCTTC. It yields the protein CASRSGADGNEQFF.

The chain links TRBV28 to TRBJ1-2, with a weak D call TRBD1 (6 bases). V lost 9 bases and J lost 4, with 9 bases in between. There are 11 residues in the CDR3. Germline values: CDR1 MDHEN, CDR2 SYDVKM. The CDR3 coding sequence is TGTGCCAGTGGACAGCTCTATGGCTACACCTTC. It is translated as CASGQLYGYTF.

In nucleotides, the CDR3 is TGTGCCAGCAGCGTCGGGACTAGCGGGGACAATGAGCAGTTCTTC. It codes for CASSVGTSGDNEQFF. The chain links TRBV11-1 to TRBJ2-1; 13 bases are a match to TRBD2. Germline V gene sequence: CDR1 SGHAT, CDR2 FQDESV (reference sequence). This CDR3 is 15 amino acids long. The V segment lost 5 bases and the J segment 5 bases; nucleotides outside the gene matches: 3.